This TCR beta chain came from a study of cytotoxic CD8 clonotypes in ibrutinib-treated CLL. Background on the study: By median roughly 68 months, around twelve had progressed and approximately 15 stayed remitted; responses had been 2 complete and roughly 24 partial.

V shed 5 bases and J 5 bases; nucleotides not matched to a gene: 11. Germline lookup yields CDR1 MDHEN and CDR2 SYDVKM. The CDR3 has 15 residues. A few counts support this clone. TCRdb's copy holds only in-frame clones and misses some; the assay was immunoSEQ multiplex PCR. This sample has over 45,000 clones; roughly 50% occur once, and the top ten carry over 20%. The rearrangement joins TRBV28 to TRBJ1-2; 7 bases are shared with TRBD1. The starting material was PBMCs, obtained after 24 months of ibrutinib treatment. The TCR originated in a human donor with chronic lymphocytic leukemia. CDR3 amino acids: CASSPSTGFKYGYTF. The DNA of the CDR3 is TGTGCCAGCAGTCCGTCGACAGGGTTTAAATATGGCTACACCTTC.